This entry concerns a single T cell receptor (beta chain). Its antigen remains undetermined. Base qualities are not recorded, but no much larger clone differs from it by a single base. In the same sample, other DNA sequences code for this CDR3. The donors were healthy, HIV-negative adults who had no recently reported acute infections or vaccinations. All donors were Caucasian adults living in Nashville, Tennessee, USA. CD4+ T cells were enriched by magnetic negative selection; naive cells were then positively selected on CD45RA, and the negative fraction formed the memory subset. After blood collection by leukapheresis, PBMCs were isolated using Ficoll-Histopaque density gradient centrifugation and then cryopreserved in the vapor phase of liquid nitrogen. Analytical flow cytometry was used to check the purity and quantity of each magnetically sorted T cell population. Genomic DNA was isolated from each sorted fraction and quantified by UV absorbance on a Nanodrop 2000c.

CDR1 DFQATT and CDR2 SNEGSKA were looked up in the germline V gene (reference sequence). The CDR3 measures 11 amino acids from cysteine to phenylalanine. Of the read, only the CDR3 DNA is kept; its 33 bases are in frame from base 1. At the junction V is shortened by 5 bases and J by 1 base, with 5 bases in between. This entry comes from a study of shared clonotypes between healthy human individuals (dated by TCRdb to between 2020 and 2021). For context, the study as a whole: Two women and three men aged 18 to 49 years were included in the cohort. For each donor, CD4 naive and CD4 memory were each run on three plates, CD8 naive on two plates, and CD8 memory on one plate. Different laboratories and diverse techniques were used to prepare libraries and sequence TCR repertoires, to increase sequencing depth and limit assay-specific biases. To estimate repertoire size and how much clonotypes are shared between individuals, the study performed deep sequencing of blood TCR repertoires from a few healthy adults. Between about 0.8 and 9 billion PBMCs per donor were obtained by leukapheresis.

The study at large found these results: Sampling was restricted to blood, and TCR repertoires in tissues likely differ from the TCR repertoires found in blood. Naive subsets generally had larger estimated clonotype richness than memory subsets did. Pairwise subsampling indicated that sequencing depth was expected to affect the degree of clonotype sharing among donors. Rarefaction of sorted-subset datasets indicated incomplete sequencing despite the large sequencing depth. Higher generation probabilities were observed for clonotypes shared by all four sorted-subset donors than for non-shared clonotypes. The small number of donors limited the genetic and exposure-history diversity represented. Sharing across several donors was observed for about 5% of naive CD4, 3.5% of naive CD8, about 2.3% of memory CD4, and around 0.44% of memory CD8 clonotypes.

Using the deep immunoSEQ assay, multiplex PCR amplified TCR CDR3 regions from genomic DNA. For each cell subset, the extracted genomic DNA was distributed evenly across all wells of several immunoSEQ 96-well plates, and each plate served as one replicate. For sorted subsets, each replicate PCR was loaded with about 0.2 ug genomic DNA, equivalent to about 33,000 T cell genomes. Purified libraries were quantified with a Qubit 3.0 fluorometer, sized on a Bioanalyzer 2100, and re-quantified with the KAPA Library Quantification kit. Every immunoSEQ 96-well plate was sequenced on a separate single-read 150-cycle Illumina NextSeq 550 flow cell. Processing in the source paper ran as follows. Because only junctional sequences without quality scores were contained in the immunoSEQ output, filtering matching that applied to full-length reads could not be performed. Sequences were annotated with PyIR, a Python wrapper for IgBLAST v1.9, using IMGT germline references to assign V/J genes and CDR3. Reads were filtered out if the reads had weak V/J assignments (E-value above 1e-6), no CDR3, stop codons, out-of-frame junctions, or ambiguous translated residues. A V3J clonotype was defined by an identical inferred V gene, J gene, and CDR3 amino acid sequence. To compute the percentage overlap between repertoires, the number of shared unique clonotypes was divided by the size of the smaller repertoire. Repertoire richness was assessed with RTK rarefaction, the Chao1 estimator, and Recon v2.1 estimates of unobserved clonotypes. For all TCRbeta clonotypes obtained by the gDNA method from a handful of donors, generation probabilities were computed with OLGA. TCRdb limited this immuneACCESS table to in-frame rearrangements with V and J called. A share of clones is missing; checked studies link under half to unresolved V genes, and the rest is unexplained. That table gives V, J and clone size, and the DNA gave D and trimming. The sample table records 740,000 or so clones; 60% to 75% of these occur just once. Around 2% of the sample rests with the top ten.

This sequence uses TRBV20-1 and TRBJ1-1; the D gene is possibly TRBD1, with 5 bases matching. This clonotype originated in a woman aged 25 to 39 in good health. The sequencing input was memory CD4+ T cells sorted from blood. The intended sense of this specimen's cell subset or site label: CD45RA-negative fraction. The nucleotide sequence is TGCAGTGCTGGACAGAACACTGAAGCTTTCTTT. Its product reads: CSAGQNTEAFF.